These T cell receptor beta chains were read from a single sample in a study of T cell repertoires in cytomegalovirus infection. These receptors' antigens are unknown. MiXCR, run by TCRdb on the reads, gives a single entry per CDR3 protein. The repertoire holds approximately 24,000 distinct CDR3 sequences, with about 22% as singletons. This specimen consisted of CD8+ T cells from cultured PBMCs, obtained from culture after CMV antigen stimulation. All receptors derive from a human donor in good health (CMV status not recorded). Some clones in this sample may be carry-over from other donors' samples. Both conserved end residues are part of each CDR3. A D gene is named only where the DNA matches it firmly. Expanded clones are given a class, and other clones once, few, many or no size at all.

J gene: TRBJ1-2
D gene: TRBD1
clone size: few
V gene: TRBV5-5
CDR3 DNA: TGTGCCAGCAGCGCAGGGGGCGACTATGGCTACACCTTC
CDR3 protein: CASSAGGDYGYTF

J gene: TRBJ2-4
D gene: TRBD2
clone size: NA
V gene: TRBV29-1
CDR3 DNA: TGCAGCGTTGCGTCTTCATTAGCGGGGGGGCCCGACATTCAGTACTTC
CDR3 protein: CSVASSLAGGPDIQYF

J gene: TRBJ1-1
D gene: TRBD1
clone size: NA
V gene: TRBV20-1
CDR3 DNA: TGCAGTGCTAGAGATCGGGACAGGGGGCGGCTCACTGAAGCTTTCTTT
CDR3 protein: CSARDRDRGRLTEAFF

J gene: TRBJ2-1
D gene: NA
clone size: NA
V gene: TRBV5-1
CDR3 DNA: TGCGCCAGCAGCTTGGATTTCGGGACACCATACAATGAGCAGTTCTTC
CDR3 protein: CASSLDFGTPYNEQFF

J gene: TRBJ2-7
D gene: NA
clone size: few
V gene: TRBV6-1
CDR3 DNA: TGTGCCAGCAGTGATAATATTTTCGACGAGCAGTACTTC
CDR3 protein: CASSDNIFDEQYF

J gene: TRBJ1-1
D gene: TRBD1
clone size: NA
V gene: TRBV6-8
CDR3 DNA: TGTGCCAGCAGTTACTCGCACAGGGGGCCGAACACTGAAGCTTTCTTT
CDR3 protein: CASSYSHRGPNTEAFF

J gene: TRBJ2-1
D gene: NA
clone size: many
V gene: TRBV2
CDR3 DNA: TGTGCCAGCAGCCAGACAGATGAGCAGTTCTTC
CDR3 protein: CASSQTDEQFF

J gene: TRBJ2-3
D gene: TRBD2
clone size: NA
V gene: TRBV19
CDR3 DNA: TGTGCCAGTACTTCCTGGAGCGGGGAAACCACAGATACGCAGTATTTT
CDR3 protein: CASTSWSGETTDTQYF

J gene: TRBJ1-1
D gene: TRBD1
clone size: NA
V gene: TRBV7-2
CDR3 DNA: TGTGCCAGCAGCCGCTGGGGTGGGACAGGGTATGAAGCTTTCTTT
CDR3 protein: CASSRWGGTGYEAFF

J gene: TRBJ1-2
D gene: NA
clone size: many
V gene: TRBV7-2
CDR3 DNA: TGTGCCAGCAGCTTTAAGTTGGGGGGGGTCTATGGCTACACCTTC
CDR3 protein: CASSFKLGGVYGYTF

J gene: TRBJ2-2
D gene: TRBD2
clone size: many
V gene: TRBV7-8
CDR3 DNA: TGTGCCAGCAGCCTAAGCGGGGGGGCCACCGGGGAGCTGTTTTTT
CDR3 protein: CASSLSGGATGELFF

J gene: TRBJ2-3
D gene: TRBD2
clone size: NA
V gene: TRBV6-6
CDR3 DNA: TGTGCCAGCAGTTACTCCTCGGGACTAGGTGGAGATACGCAGTATTTT
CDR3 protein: CASSYSSGLGGDTQYF

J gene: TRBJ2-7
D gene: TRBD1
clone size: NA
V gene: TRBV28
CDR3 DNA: TGTGCCAGCAGTTTGAGGGGGGGTGGGACAGGGGTGTTTTGGATGACCTACGAGCAGTACTTC
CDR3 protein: CASSLRGGGTGVFWMTYEQYF

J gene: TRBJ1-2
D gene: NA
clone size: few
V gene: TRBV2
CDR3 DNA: TGTGCCAGCGAGGCTTTAGAATCTAACTATGGCTACACCTTC
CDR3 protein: CASEALESNYGYTF

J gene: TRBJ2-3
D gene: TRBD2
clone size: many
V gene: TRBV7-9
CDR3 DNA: TGTGCCAGCAGCTCCACGGCGGGGGGGAGCACAGATACGCAGTATTTT
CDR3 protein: CASSSTAGGSTDTQYF